This T cell receptor beta chain was captured in a study of T cells in localized non-small cell lung cancer. With V trimmed by 4 bases and J by 6 bases, 7 bases remained unmatched. The length of the CDR3 is 15 residues. Germline V gives CDR1 LNHDA, CDR2 SQIVND (reference sequence). Sequencing was performed with immunoSEQ multiplex PCR; in TCRdb, only in-frame clones are kept and a portion is missing. This sample yields about 1,300 clones, of which 15% to 20% are seen a single time; approximately 30% belongs to the top ten. The chain couples TRBV19 to TRBJ2-3, with 10 nucleotides matching TRBD2. This sequence originates from a male donor older than 55 with stage I lung adenocarcinoma. Here the sequenced sample was normal lung tissue next to the tumor, taken before any cancer treatment. DNA for the CDR3: TGTGCCAGTAGTAGGGCTAGCGGGGGTTATGATACGCAGTATTTT. Translated: CASSRASGGYDTQYF.